This entry features one TCR beta chain sequence. This entry belongs to a study of siplizumab effects on memory and regulatory T cells. V was clipped by 0 bases and J by 5 bases; unmatched bases: 10. Germline CDR1 is SQVTM and CDR2 is ANQGSEA. CDR3 length: 18 residues. Profiling relied on immunoSEQ multiplex PCR, and the TCRdb table lists in-frame clones only, not all of them. The profile covers 99,000 or so clones, with 90% to 95% appearing a single time and about 1.5% taken by the ten largest. The V and J genes are TRBV29-1 and TRBJ2-1; 13 bases line up with TRBD2. This receptor was obtained from a human donor in good health. The sequenced material came from non-Treg CD4+ T cells sorted from blood. CDR3 loop: CSVEDLLTSGRKDNEQFF. CDR3 sequence (DNA): TGCAGCGTTGAAGATCTTTTGACTAGCGGGAGGAAGGACAATGAGCAGTTCTTC.